This T cell receptor beta chain was found in a study of T cells in localized non-small cell lung cancer. Worth noting for this clone: What it recognizes is unknown.

Clones were read by immunoSEQ multiplex PCR, and TCRdb kept only the in-frame ones, dropping some. The sample lists approximately 50,000 clones, roughly 86% occurring once. Trimming removed 0 bases at V and 6 bases at J, with 15 bases between. Germline CDR1 is SGHRS and CDR2 is YFSETQ. CDR3 length: 15 residues. Overall study findings and caveats: Only one tumor region went through sequencing, so heterogeneity may still be there.

The chain joins TRBV5-1 to TRBJ1-2, with a possible D match to TRBD1 (5 bases). This specimen consisted of PBMCs, obtained before any cancer treatment. The clonotype comes from a man aged 40 to 70 with stage II lung adenocarcinoma. The CDR3 DNA follows: TGCGCCAGCAGCTTGGCCGCGGTGGGGGGAGATGGCTACACCTTC. It codes for CASSLAAVGGDGYTF.